These 11 T cell receptor beta chains originate from one sample sequenced in a study of T cells in Graves' hyperthyroidism and ophthalmopathy. There were TCR beta CDR3 regions amplified from RNA transcripts. Primed by the HTBI set, a first-round RT-PCR was run on the TCR CDR3. TCRdb re-called the multiplex PCR reads through MiXCR, storing one row per CDR3 protein. The sample records more than 550,000 distinct CDR3 sequences, 15% to 20% being singletons. Source material: blood. The receptors were sampled from a man aged 50 to 60 with Graves' hyperthyroidism.

There are a few counts of this clonotype. The chain recombines TRBV15 with TRBJ2-1; 9 bases fit TRBD1. Unmatched junction bases numbered 10, after V lost 6 bases and J lost 4 bases. Looked up from germline, CDR1 is LNHNV and CDR2 is YYDKDF (reference sequence). The CDR3 is 16 amino acids. CDR3 amino acids: CATRGWRTGEYNEQFF. CDR3 sequence (DNA): TGTGCCACCAGAGGGTGGAGGACAGGGGAATACAATGAGCAGTTCTTC.

The chain couples TRBV19 to TRBJ1-5; perhaps TRBD1 as D (5 bases). Looked up from germline, CDR1 is LNHDA and CDR2 is SQIVND (reference sequence). V was clipped by 7 bases and J by 2 bases, with 15 bases between them. CDR3 length equals 15 residues. CDR3 protein: CASTTVGGGNQPQHF. The DNA for the CDR3 is TGTGCCAGTACCACGGTGGGAGGGGGCAATCAGCCCCAGCATTTT.

The CDR3 protein is CSAPDRGRTEAFF. Here the CDR3 DNA reads TGCAGTGCTCCGGACAGGGGGCGGACTGAAGCTTTCTTT. The V gene is TRBV20-1, the J gene TRBJ1-1, with TRBD1 matching 11 bases. J was trimmed by 5 bases and V by 5 bases; bases with no gene match: 4. Germline CDR1 DFQATT, CDR2 SNEGSKA (reference sequence). This CDR3 has 13 residues.

V is TRBV19 and J is TRBJ1-6, with 9 bases lining up with TRBD1. Germline loops: CDR1 LNHDA, CDR2 SQIVND (reference sequence). V was clipped by 7 bases and J by 11 bases; unmatched bases: 9. The CDR3 consists of 14 residues. DNA of the CDR3: TGTGCCAGTACCGAGGACAGGGGATTTGCACCCCTCCACTTT. It specifies CASTEDRGFAPLHF.

This clonotype showed up many times. In DNA form, the CDR3 reads TGCAGTGCTAGAGATCCCAGCGGGGGGGGAGAGACCCAGTACTTC. It yields the protein CSARDPSGGGETQYF. The rearrangement joins TRBV20-1 to TRBJ2-5; 10 bases match TRBD2. Germline V CDR1 and CDR2: DFQATT, SNEGSKA (reference sequence). Trimming took 0 bases from V and 4 from J; bases not matched to a gene: 5. The CDR3 covers 15 residues.

This clonotype was seen many times. The genes are TRBV2 and TRBJ2-2; tentative D call: TRBD1 (6 bases). Germline CDR1 is SNHLY and CDR2 is FYNNEI. CDR3 length equals 14 residues. V lost 6 bases and J 3 bases, leaving 11 bases between the germline ends. The CDR3 sequence is CASRGAGDTGELFF. The DNA of the CDR3 is TGTGCCAGCAGAGGGGCAGGGGACACCGGGGAGCTGTTTTTT.

The rearrangement uses TRBV10-3 and TRBJ2-3; TRBD1 aligns across 9 bases. The germline gives CDR1 ENHRY, CDR2 SYGVKD. CDR3 length: 16 residues. V shed 6 bases, J shed 3 bases, and the junction held 10 bases outside the gene matches. CDR3 sequence reads: CAISSGQGGLTDTQYF. In nucleotides, the CDR3 is TGTGCCATCAGCTCGGGACAGGGAGGTTTGACAGATACGCAGTATTTT.

In this sample, this clonotype turned up many times. V gene TRBV28 combines with J gene TRBJ2-1; D unresolved. The CDR3 is 13 residues long. V lost 4 bases and J 7 bases, leaving 11 bases between the germline ends. The germline V gene encodes CDR1 MDHEN and CDR2 SYDVKM. The DNA of the CDR3 is TGTGCCAGCAGTTCTGGGCACGGGAATGAGCAGTTCTTC. Protein: CASSSGHGNEQFF.

This clonotype was detected many times. The rearrangement links TRBV4-1 to TRBJ1-1, with a tentative D call TRBD1 (5 bases). CDR3 length: 14 residues. With 3 bases removed from V and 4 bases from J, the gap between germline ends came to 12 bases. Per the germline V gene, CDR1 is MGHRA and CDR2 is YSYEKL. Here the CDR3 reads CASSQGGRGTEAFF. Here the CDR3 DNA reads TGCGCCAGCAGCCAGGGGGGACGGGGCACTGAAGCTTTCTTT.

For this clonotype: This may come from a read error, since a much larger clone is one base off. This chain joins TRBV5-1 and TRBJ1-1; the match to TRBD1 covers 7 bases. CDR3 length: 15 residues. Germline CDR1 SGHRS, CDR2 YFSETQ. This CDR3 reads CASRQYRGLNIEAFF. CDR3 nucleotides: TGCGCCAGCAGACAATACAGGGGCCTGAACATTGAAGCTTTCTTT.

This clonotype was seen many times. The chain combines TRBV12-3 or TRBV12-4 with TRBJ2-1; no definite D call. The V end was cut by 6 bases, the J end by 12 bases, with 18 bases between. There are 13 residues in the CDR3. The DNA of the CDR3 is TGTGCCAGCAGGGGCTACCCCGCGAAGGGGCAGTTCTTC. Protein sequence: CASRGYPAKGQFF.